This T cell receptor beta chain was identified in a study of cytomegalovirus exposure and HLA in healthy donors. With respect to this clone: Its antigen is unidentified.

Trimming cost V 5 bases and J 3 bases, with 11 bases left between them. The CDR3 has 13 amino acids. The germline gives CDR1 MDHEN, CDR2 SYDVKM. The study ran its PCR with 60 Vbeta and 13 Jbeta primers. TCRdb's copy holds only in-frame clones and misses some; the assay was immunoSEQ multiplex PCR. Of 150,000 to 200,000 clones listed, about 63% are singletons. Broader study findings: Among the CMV-associated chains, three were confirmed in vitro as specific for CMV antigens. Sequences of the TCR beta chain were said to predict the HLA-A and HLA-B alleles of most subjects accurately.

The genes are TRBV28 and TRBJ2-7; D is perhaps TRBD2 (6 bases). Sequencing was done on a sample of PBMCs. This TCR came from a woman in her 40s in good health and CMV-seropositive. The CDR3 nucleotides are TGTGCCAGCAGTCGGGACTCGGACTACGAGCAGTACTTC. Encoded protein: CASSRDSDYEQYF.